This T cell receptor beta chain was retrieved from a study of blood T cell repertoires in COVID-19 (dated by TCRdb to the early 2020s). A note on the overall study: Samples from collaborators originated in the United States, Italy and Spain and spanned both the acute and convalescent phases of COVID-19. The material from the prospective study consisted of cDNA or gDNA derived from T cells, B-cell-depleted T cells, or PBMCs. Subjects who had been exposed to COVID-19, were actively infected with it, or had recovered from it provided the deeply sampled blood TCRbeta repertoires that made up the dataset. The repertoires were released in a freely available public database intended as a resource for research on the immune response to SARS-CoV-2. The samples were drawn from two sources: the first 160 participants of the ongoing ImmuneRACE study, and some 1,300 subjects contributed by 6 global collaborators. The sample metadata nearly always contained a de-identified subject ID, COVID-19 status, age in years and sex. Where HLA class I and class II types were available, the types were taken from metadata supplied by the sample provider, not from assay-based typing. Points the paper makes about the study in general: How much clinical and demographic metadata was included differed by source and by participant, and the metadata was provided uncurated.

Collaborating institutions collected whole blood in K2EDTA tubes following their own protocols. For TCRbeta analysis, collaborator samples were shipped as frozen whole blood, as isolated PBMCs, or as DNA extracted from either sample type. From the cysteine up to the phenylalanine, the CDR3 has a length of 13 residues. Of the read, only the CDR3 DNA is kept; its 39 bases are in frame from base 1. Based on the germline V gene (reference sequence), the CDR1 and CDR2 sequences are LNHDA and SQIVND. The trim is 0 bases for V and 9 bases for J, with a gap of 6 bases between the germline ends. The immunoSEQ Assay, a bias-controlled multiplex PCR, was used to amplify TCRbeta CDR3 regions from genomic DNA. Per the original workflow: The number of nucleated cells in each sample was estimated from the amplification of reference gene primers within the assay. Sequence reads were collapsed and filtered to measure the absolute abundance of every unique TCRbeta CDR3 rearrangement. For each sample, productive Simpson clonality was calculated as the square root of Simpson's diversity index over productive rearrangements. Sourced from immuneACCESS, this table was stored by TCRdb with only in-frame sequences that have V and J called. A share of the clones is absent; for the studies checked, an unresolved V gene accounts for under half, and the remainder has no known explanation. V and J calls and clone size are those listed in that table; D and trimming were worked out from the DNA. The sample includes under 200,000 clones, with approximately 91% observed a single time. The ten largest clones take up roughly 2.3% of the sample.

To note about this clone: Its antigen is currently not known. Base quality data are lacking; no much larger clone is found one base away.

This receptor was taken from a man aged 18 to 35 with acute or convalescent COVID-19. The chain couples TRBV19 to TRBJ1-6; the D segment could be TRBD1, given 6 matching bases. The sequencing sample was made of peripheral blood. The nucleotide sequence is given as TGTGCCAGTAGTATAGAAGGGGGTTCACCCCTCCACTTT. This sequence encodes CASSIEGGSPLHF.